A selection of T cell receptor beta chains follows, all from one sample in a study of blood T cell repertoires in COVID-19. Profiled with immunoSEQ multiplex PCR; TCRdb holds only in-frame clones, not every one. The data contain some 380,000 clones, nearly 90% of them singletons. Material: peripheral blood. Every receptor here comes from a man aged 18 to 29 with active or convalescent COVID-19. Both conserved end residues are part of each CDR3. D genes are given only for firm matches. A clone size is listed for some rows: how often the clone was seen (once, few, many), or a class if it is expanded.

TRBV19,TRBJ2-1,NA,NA,CASGIRGGNEQFF,TGTGCCAGTGGTATCAGGGGCGGCAATGAGCAGTTCTTC
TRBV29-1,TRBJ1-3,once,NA,CSVGREGNTIYF,TGCAGCGTTGGCAGGGAAGGAAACACCATATATTTT
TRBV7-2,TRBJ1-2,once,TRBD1,CASSSYLRTGGGYGYTF,TGTGCCAGCAGCTCATACCTGAGGACAGGGGGCGGCTATGGCTACACCTTC
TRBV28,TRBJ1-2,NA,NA,CASSPRVGATYGYTF,TGTGCCAGCAGTCCAAGGGTGGGGGCAACCTATGGCTACACCTTC
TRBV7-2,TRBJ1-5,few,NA,CASSPKGGNQPQHF,TGTGCCAGCAGCCCGAAGGGAGGAAATCAGCCCCAGCATTTT
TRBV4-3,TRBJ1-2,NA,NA,CASSQAGSGYTF,TGCGCCAGCAGCCAAGCAGGGTCTGGCTACACCTTC
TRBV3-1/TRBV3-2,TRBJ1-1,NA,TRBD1,CASSQHGQEAEAFF,TGTGCCAGCAGCCAGCACGGACAGGAGGCTGAAGCTTTCTTT
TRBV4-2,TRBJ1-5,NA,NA,CASSQGVQGNKPQHF,TGTGCCAGCAGCCAAGGAGTACAGGGAAACAAGCCCCAGCATTTT
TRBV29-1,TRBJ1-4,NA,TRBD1,CSAGGGEKLFF,TGCAGCGCAGGGGGTGGGGAAAAACTGTTTTTT
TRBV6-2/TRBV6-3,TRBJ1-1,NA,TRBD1,CASSYDRGVKMNTEAFF,TGTGCCAGCAGTTACGACAGGGGAGTTAAAATGAACACTGAAGCTTTCTTT
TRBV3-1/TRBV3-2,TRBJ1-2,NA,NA,CASSPESHNYGYTF,TGTGCCAGCAGCCCAGAATCCCATAACTATGGCTACACCTTC
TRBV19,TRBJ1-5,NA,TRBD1,CASSIDRTGLNQPQHF,TGTGCCAGTAGTATAGATAGGACAGGACTCAATCAGCCCCAGCATTTT
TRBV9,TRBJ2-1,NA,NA,CASSSGGNEQFF,TGTGCCAGCAGCTCCGGGGGTAATGAGCAGTTCTTC
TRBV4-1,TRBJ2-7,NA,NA,CASSQVGSYEQYF,TGCGCCAGCAGCCAAGTCGGCTCCTACGAGCAGTACTTC
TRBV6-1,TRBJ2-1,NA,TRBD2,CASSATGTSGFSPYNEQFF,TGTGCCAGCAGTGCAACCGGGACTAGCGGGTTCTCCCCCTACAATGAGCAGTTCTTC
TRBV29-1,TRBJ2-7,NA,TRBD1,CSVVGQVRYEQYF,TGCAGCGTTGTTGGACAGGTACGCTACGAGCAGTACTTC
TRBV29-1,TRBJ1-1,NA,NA,CSVVPGNTEAFF,TGCAGCGTTGTCCCGGGGAACACTGAAGCTTTCTTT